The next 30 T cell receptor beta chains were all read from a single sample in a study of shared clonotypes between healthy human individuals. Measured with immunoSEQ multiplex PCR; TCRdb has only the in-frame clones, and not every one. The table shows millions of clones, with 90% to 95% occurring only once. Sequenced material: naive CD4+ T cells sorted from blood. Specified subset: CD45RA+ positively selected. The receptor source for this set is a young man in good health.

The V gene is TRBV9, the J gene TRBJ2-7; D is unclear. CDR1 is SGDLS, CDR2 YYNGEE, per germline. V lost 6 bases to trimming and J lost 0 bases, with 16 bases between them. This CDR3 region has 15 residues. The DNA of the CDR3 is TGTGCCAGCACCTCTAATAGGGTGAGCTCCTACGAGCAGTACTTC. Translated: CASTSNRVSSYEQYF.

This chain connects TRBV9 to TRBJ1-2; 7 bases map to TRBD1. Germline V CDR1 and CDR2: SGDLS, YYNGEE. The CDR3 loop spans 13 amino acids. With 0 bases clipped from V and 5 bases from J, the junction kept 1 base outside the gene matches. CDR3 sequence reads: CASSVEGQYGYTF. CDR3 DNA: TGTGCCAGCAGCGTAGAGGGACAGTATGGCTACACCTTC.

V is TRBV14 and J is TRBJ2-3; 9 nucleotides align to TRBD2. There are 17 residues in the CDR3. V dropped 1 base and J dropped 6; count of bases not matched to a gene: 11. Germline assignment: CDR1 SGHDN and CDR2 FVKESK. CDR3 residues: CASSQGILAGFGDTQYF. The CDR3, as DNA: TGTGCCAGCAGCCAAGGGATACTAGCGGGTTTTGGGGATACGCAGTATTTT.

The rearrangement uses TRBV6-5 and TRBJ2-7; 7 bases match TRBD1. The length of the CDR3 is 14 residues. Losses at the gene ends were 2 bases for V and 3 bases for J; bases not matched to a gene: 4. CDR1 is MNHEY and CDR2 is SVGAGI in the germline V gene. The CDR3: CASSYLRQGYEQYF. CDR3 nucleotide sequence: TGTGCCAGCAGTTACCTGAGACAGGGCTACGAGCAGTACTTC.

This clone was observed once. CDR3 DNA: TGTGCCAGCAGCTTGGTGGGGGAGAGCAATCAGCCCCAGCATTTT. This gives the protein CASSLVGESNQPQHF. V usage is TRBV5-7 and J usage is TRBJ1-5; tentatively, D is TRBD1 (5 bases). TRBV5-7 is labeled an ORF, and its function is uncertain. The CDR3 sequence is 15 residues long. V was trimmed by 0 bases and J by 1 base, leaving 8 bases between them.

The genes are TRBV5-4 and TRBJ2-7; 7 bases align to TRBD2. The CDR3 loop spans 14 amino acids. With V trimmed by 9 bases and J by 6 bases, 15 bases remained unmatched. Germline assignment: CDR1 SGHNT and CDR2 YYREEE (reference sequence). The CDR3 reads CATQSSGPHGEQYF. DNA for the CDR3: TGTGCCACCCAAAGTAGCGGGCCCCATGGCGAGCAGTACTTC.

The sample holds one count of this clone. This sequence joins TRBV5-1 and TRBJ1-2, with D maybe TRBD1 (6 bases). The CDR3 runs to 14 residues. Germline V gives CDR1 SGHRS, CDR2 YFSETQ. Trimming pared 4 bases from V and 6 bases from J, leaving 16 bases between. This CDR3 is CASSTQGQIDGYTF. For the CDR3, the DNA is TGCGCCAGCAGCACCCAGGGACAAATCGATGGCTACACCTTC.

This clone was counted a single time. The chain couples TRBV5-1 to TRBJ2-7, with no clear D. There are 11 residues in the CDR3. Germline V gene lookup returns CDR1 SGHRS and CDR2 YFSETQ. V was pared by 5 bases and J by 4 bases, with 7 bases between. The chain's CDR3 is CASRFGYEQYF. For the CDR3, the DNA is TGCGCCAGCAGGTTCGGATACGAGCAGTACTTC.

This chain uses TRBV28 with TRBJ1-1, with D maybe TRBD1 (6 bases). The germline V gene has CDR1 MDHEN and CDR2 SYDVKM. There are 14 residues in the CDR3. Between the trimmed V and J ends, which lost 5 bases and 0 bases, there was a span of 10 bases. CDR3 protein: CASSRTAMNTEAFF. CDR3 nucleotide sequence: TGTGCCAGCAGTCGGACAGCCATGAACACTGAAGCTTTCTTT.

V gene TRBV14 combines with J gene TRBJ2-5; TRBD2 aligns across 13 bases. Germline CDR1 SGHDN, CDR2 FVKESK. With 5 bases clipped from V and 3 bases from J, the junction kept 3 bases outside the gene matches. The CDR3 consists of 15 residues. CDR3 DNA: TGTGCCAGCAGCACTAGCGGGGGGGCCGAAGAGACCCAGTACTTC. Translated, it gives CASSTSGGAEETQYF.

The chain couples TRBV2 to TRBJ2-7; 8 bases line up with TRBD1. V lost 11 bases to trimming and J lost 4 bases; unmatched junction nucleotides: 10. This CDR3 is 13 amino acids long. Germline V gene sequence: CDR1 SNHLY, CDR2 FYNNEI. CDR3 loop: CAAQQGGLYEQYF. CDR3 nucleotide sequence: TGTGCCGCGCAACAGGGGGGACTGTACGAGCAGTACTTC.

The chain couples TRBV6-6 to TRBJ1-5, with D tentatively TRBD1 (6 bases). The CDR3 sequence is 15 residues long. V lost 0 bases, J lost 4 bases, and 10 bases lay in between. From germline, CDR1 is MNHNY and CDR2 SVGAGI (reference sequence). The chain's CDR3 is CASSYSSTGNQPQHF. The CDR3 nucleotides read TGTGCCAGCAGTTACTCGTCGACAGGTAATCAGCCCCAGCATTTT.

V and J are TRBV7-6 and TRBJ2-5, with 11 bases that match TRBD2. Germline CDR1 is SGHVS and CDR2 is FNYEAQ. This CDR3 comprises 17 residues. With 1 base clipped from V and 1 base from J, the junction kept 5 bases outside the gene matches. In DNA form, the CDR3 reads TGTGCCAGCAGCTTAGGTCGGACTAGCGGGCTCCAAGAGACCCAGTACTTC. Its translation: CASSLGRTSGLQETQYF.

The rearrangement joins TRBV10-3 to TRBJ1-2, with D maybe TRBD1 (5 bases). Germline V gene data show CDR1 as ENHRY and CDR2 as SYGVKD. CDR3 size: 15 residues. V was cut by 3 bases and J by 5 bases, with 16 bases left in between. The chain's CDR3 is CAISEAGRVGYGYTF. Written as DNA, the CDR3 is TGTGCCATCAGTGAAGCAGGGAGGGTCGGGTATGGCTACACCTTC.

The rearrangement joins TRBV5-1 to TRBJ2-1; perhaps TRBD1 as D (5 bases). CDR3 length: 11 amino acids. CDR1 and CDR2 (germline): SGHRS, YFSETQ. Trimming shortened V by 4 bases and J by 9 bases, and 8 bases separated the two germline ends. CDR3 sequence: CASSDRVEQFF. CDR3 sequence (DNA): TGCGCCAGCAGCGACAGAGTTGAGCAGTTCTTC.

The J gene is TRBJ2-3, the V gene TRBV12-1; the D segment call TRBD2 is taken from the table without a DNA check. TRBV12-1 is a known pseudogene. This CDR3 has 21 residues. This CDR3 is CASSFGLAGEFRTISTDTQYF. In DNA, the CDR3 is TGTGCCAGCAGCTTCGGACTAGCGGGGGAATTCCGTACCATCAGCACAGATACGCAGTATTTT.

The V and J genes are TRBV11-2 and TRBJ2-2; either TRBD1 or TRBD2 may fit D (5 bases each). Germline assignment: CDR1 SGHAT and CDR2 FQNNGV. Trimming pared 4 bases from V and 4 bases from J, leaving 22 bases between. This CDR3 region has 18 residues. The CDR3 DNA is TGTGCCAGCAGCTCCTTATTACTCACAGGAGGCAGCACCGGGGAGCTGTTTTTT. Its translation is CASSSLLLTGGSTGELFF.

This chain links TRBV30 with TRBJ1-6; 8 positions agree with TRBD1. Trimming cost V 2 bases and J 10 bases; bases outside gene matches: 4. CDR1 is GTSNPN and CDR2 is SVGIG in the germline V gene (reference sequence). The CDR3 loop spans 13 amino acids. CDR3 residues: CAWSRQGASPLHF. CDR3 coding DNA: TGTGCCTGGAGTAGGCAGGGGGCATCACCCCTCCACTTT.

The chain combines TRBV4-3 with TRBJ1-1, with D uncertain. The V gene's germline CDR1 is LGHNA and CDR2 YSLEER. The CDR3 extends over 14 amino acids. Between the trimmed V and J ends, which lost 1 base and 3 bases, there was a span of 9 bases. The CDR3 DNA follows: TGCGCCAGCAGCCAAGCGGAACCTCACACTGAAGCTTTCTTT. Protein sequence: CASSQAEPHTEAFF.

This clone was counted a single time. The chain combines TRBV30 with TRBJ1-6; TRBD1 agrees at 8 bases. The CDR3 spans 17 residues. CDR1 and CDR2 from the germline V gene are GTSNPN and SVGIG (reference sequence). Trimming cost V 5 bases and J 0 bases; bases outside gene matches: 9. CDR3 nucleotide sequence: TGTGCCTGGGGGAGGACAGGGTCTGTCTCCTATAATTCACCCCTCCACTTT. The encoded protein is CAWGRTGSVSYNSPLHF.

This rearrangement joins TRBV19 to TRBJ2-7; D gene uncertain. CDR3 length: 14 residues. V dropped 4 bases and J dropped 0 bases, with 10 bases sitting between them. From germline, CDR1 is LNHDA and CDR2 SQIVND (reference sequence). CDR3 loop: CASSTSYSSYEQYF. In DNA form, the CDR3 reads TGTGCCAGTAGTACGAGCTATAGCTCCTACGAGCAGTACTTC.

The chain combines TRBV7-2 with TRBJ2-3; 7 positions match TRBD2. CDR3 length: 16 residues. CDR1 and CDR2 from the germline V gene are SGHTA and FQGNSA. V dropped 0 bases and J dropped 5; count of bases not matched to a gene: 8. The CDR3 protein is CASSLASKGLRDTQYF. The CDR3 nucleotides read TGTGCCAGCAGCTTAGCGTCGAAGGGACTACGAGATACGCAGTATTTT. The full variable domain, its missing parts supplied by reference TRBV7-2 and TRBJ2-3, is GAGVSQSPSNKVTEKGKDVELRCDPISGHTALYWYRQSLGQGLEFLIYFQGNSAPDKSGLPSDRFSAERTGGSVSTLTIQRTQQEDSAVYLCASSLASKGLRDTQYFGPGTRLTVL.

In nucleotides, the CDR3 is TGCGCCAGCAGCTTGGCCAGGAAGGGATACGAGCAGTACTTC. Translated, it gives CASSLARKGYEQYF. This chain uses TRBV5-1 with TRBJ2-7, with D unresolved. The V end was cut by 0 bases, the J end by 4 bases, with 11 bases between. Germline V CDR1 and CDR2: SGHRS, YFSETQ. The CDR3 runs to 14 residues.

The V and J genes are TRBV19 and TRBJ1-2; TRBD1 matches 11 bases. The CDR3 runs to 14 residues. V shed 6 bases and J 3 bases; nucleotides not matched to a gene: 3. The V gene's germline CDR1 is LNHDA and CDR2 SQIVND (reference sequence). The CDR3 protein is CASRTGQGDYGYTF. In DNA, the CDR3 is TGTGCCAGTAGGACGGGACAGGGGGACTATGGCTACACCTTC.

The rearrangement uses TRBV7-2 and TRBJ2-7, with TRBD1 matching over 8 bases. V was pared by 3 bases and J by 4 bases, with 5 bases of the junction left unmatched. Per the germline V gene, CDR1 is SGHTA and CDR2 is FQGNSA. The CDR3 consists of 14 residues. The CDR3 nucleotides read TGTGCCAGCAGCTTCGGACAGGGCTTGTACGAGCAGTACTTC. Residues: CASSFGQGLYEQYF.

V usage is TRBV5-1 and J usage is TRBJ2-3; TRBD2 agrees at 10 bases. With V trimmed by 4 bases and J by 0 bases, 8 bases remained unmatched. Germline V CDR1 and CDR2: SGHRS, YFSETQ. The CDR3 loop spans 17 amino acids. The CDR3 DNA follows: TGCGCCAGCAGCGGGGGGAAGACTAGCGGGAGCACAGATACGCAGTATTTT. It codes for CASSGGKTSGSTDTQYF.

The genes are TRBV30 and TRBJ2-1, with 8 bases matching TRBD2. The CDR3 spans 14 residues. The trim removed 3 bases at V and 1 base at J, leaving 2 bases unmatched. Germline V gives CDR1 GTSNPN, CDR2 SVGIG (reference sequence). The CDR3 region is CAWRPSGSYNEQFF. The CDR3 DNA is TGTGCCTGGAGACCTAGCGGGTCCTACAATGAGCAGTTCTTC.

Here the CDR3 DNA reads TGTGCCAGCAGCCTGCGGGGGGCGTACAATGAGCAGTTCTTC. It translates to CASSLRGAYNEQFF. V and J are TRBV13 and TRBJ2-1; 8 bases are shared with TRBD2. V gave up 5 bases and J gave up 4 bases; unmatched junction bases: 4. The CDR3 length is 14 residues. In germline, CDR1 is PRHDT, CDR2 FYEKMQ (reference sequence).

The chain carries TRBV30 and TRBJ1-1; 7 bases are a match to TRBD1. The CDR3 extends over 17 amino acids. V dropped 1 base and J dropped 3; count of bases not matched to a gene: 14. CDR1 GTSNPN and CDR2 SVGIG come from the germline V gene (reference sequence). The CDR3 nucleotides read TGTGCCTGGAGTGGACGGACAGGTTACCCGAGGGACACTGAAGCTTTCTTT. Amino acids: CAWSGRTGYPRDTEAFF.

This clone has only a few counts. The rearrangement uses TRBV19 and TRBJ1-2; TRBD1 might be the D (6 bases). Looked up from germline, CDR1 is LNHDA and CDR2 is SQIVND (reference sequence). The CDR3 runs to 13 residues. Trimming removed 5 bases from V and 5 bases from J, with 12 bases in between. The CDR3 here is CASSQQGSYGYTF. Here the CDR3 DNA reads TGTGCCAGTAGTCAACAGGGATCATATGGCTACACCTTC.